The 10 T cell receptor beta chains below come from one sample, sequenced in a study of long-term antiretroviral therapy in people with HIV. Running of the v3.0 immunoSEQ assay took place at survey level. Clones were read by immunoSEQ multiplex PCR, and TCRdb kept only the in-frame ones, dropping some. There are tens of thousands of clones in the sample; roughly 76% occur only once, and over 9% lies in the top ten. Sequences were derived from unsorted PBMCs, sampled 1.1 years before starting antiretroviral therapy. Receptor source: a middle-aged woman with HIV.

The gene calls are TRBV11-2 and TRBJ2-7, with no clear D. Trimming stripped 5 bases from V and 3 bases from J, with 11 bases between. Germline assignment: CDR1 SGHAT and CDR2 FQNNGV. The CDR3 totals 13 residues. For the CDR3, the DNA is TGTGCCAGCAGCCTTCGGACCTTCTACGAGCAGTACTTC. It specifies CASSLRTFYEQYF.

V is TRBV5-4 and J is TRBJ1-2; no clear D gene. The CDR3 length is 16 residues. In germline, CDR1 is SGHNT, CDR2 YYREEE (reference sequence). The germline V and J ends were trimmed by 3 bases and 4 bases, with 19 bases remaining between them. The CDR3 DNA is TGTGCCAGCAGCTATGATCTGGTTGGGCAGACCTATGGCTACACCTTC. Its translation is CASSYDLVGQTYGYTF.

This clone was seen more than once but under ten times. The V call is TRBV7-9, the J call TRBJ1-2; possible D gene TRBD1, 5 bases. The CDR3 loop spans 15 amino acids. Per germline, CDR1 SEHNR and CDR2 FQNEAQ (reference sequence). V lost 3 bases, J lost 4 bases, and 15 bases lay in between. The CDR3, as DNA: TGTGCCAGCAGCTTGACAGACTATTACTCCTATGGCTACACCTTC. Translation gives CASSLTDYYSYGYTF. The full variable domain, rest sourced from reference TRBV7-9 and TRBJ1-2, is DTGVSQNPRHKITKRGQNVTFRCDPISEHNRLYWYRQTLGQGPEFLTYFQNEAQLEKSRLLSDRFSAERPKGSFSTLEIQRTEQGDSAMYLCASSLTDYYSYGYTFGSGTRLTVV.

The rearrangement uses TRBV2 and TRBJ1-2, with 8 bases aligning to TRBD1. The CDR3 runs to 18 residues. Losses at the gene ends were 6 bases for V and 0 bases for J; bases not matched to a gene: 15. Looked up from germline, CDR1 is SNHLY and CDR2 is FYNNEI. The CDR3 DNA is TGTGCCAGCAGCCTGACACAGGGGGGACTGGGTCCTAACTATGGCTACACCTTC. Amino acids: CASSLTQGGLGPNYGYTF. The full variable domain, its missing parts supplied by reference TRBV2 and TRBJ1-2, is EPEVTQTPSHQVTQMGQEVILRCVPISNHLYFYWYRQILGQKVEFLVSFYNNEISEKSEIFDDQFSVERPDGSNFTLKIRSTKLEDSAMYFCASSLTQGGLGPNYGYTFGSGTRLTVV.

V usage is TRBV30 and J usage is TRBJ1-1; D might be TRBD1 (5 bases). The CDR3 spans 11 residues. The V gene's germline CDR1 is GTSNPN and CDR2 SVGIG (reference sequence). V was clipped by 5 bases and J by 8 bases, with 12 bases between them. This CDR3 is CAWGGWGEAFF. The CDR3 DNA is TGTGCCTGGGGAGGTTGGGGCGAAGCTTTCTTT.

The chain is built from TRBV7-8 and TRBJ2-7; 9 positions agree with TRBD2. Looked up from germline, CDR1 is SGHVS and CDR2 is FQNEAQ. This CDR3 has 14 amino acids. J was trimmed by 2 bases and V by 5 bases; bases with no gene match: 4. CDR3 amino acids: CASSISGGTYEQYF. The CDR3 DNA reads TGTGCCAGCAGCATCAGCGGGGGGACCTACGAGCAGTACTTC.

The CDR3: CASSFRGQETYEQYF. The CDR3 bases are TGTGCCAGCAGTTTTCGAGGACAGGAAACCTACGAGCAGTACTTC. The chain couples TRBV27 to TRBJ2-7; 7 bases are shared with TRBD1. V shed 3 bases and J 2 bases; nucleotides not matched to a gene: 7. CDR3 length: 15 residues. Germline lookup yields CDR1 MNHEY and CDR2 SMNVEV (reference sequence).

This chain connects TRBV6-5 to TRBJ2-7; TRBD2 aligns across 13 bases. The CDR3 extends over 15 amino acids. CDR1 is MNHEY, CDR2 SVGAGI, per germline. V was pared by 2 bases and J by 3 bases, with 1 base of the junction left unmatched. The CDR3: CASSYGLAGVYEQYF. The CDR3 region has the DNA TGTGCCAGCAGTTACGGACTAGCGGGAGTCTACGAGCAGTACTTC.

This chain connects TRBV5-1 to TRBJ2-2, with a tentative D call TRBD1 (5 bases). The CDR3 is 16 amino acids. V dropped 4 bases and J dropped 0 bases, with 13 bases sitting between them. Looked up from germline, CDR1 is SGHRS and CDR2 is YFSETQ. In DNA form, the CDR3 reads TGCGCCAGCAGCCGTACCGCGACAGCGAACACCGGGGAGCTGTTTTTT. Its translation: CASSRTATANTGELFF.

The chain couples TRBV6-1 to TRBJ1-5, with D perhaps matching TRBD1 (6 bases). V lost 2 bases and J 0 bases, leaving 14 bases between the germline ends. The CDR3 covers 17 residues. Germline loops: CDR1 MNHNS, CDR2 SASEGT. CDR3 region: CASSELGQTYSNQPQHF. CDR3 DNA sequence: TGTGCCAGCAGTGAACTAGGACAGACGTATAGCAATCAGCCCCAGCATTTT.